Described below is a single T cell receptor beta chain sequence and its context. The germline V and J ends were trimmed by 6 bases and 5 bases, with 13 bases remaining between them. The CDR3 extends over 13 amino acids. In germline, CDR1 is MNHEY, CDR2 SVGEGT. This sample is drawn from a study of control samples from healthy donors and cancer patients. Produced via immunoSEQ multiplex PCR; TCRdb's table is partial and in-frame only. The sample carries about 410,000 clones, about nine tenths recorded once. This receptor was identified in a man aged 40-49 years with head and neck cancer. The specimen was PBMCs. This sequence joins TRBV6-2 or TRBV6-3 and TRBJ1-1; D gene unclear. The CDR3 sequence is CASSRLVRTEAFF. DNA of the CDR3: TGTGCCAGCAGCCGGTTAGTAAGAACTGAAGCTTTCTTT.